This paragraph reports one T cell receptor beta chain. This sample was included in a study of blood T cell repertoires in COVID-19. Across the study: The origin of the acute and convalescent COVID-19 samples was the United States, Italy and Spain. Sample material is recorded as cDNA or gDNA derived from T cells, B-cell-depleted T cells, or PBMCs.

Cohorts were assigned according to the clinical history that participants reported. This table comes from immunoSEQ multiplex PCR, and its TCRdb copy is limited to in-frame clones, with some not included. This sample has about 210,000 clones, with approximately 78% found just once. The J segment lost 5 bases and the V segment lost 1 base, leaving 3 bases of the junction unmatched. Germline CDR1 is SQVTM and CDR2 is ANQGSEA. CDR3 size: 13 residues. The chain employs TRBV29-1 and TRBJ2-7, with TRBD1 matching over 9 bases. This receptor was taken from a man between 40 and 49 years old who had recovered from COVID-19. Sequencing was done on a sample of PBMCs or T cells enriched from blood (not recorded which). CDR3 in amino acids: CSVEGTGVHEQYF. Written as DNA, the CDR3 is TGCAGCGTTGAAGGGACAGGGGTTCACGAGCAGTACTTC.